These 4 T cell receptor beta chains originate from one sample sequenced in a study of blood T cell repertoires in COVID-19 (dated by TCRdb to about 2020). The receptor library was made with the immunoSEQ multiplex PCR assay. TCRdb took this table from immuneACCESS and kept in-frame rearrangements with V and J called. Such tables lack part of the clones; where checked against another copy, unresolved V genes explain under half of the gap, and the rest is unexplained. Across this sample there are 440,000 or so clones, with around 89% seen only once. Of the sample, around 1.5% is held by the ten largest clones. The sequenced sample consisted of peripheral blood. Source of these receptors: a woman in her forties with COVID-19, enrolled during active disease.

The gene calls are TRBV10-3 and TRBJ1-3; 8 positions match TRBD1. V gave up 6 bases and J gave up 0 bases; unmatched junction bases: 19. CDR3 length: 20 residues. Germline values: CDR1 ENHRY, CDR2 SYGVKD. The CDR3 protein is CAIRSTYGQGRSNSGNTIYF. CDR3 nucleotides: TGTGCCATCAGGTCTACTTATGGACAGGGCCGTTCGAACTCTGGAAACACCATATATTTT.

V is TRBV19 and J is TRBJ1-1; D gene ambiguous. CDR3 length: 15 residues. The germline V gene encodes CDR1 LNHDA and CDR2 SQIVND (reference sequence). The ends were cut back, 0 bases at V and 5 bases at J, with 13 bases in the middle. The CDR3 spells CASSIDRRPRTEAFF. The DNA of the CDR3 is TGTGCCAGTAGTATAGATAGGAGACCCCGAACTGAAGCTTTCTTT.

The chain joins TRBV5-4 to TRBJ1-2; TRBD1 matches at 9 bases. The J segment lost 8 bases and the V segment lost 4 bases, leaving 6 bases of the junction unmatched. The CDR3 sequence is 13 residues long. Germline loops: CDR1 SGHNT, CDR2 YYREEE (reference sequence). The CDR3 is CASSTWTGEGYTF. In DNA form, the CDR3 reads TGTGCCAGCAGCACATGGACAGGGGAAGGCTACACCTTC.

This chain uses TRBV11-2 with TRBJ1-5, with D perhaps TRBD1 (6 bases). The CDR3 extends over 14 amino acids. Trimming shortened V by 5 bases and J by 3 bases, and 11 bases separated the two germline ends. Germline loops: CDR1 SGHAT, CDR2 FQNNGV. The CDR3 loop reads CASSTGGANQPQHF. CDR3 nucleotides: TGTGCCAGCAGCACCGGGGGGGCCAATCAGCCCCAGCATTTT.